This T cell receptor (beta chain) was captured in a study of chemoradiotherapy in HPV16-positive cancers. As for the study in general: Candidate HPV-specific T-cell clones and common TCR motifs came from functional assays in two HPV16-positive patients.

General study findings and limits: Functional assays defining HPV-specific T cells used only a couple of HPV16-positive patients. Candidate HPV-specific clones and E7-related TCR motifs grew in tumor during treatment.

Concerning this clone itself: As yet, its antigen is unknown.

Assay used: immunoSEQ multiplex PCR; TCRdb lists only in-frame clones, some missing. This sample yields around 15,000 clones, of which about 86% are seen a single time; about 3.5% belongs to the top ten. Repeated repertoire sampling spanned the course of chemoradiotherapy. V was cut by 6 bases and J by 4 bases, with 12 bases left in between. CDR3 length: 13 amino acids. Germline CDR1 is MDHEN and CDR2 is SYDVKM. The clonotype originates from a human donor with HPV-associated anogenital cancer. This chain joins TRBV28 and TRBJ1-2; D might be TRBD1 (6 bases). Specimen: blood, collected from a patient who underwent chemoradiotherapy. CDR3 amino acids: CASRVDRRYGYTF. Written as DNA, the CDR3 is TGTGCCAGCAGGGTAGACAGGCGCTATGGCTACACCTTC.